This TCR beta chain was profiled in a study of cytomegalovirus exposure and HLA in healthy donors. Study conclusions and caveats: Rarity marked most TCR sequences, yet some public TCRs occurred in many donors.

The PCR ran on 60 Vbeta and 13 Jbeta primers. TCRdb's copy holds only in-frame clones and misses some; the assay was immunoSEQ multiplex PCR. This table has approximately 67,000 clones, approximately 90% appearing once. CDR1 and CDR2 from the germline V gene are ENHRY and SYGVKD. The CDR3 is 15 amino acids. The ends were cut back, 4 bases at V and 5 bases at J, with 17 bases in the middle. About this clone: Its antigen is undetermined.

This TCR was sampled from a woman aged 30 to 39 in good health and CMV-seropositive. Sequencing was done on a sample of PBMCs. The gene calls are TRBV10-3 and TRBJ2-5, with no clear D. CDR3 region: CAISVHGMEMETQYF. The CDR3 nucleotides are TGTGCCATCAGTGTCCACGGAATGGAGATGGAGACCCAGTACTTC.